One sample yielded the 14 T cell receptor beta chains listed below, sequenced in a study of T cells after yellow fever vaccination. TCRdb reprocessed the 5' RACE reads with MiXCR, giving one entry per CDR3 protein. The data contain hundreds of thousands of distinct CDR3 sequences, over 9% of them seen just once; the ten biggest clones take up 15%. The sample here was PBMCs, taken on the day of the yellow fever booster vaccination. The source of these receptors is a man in his thirties or forties who received the YFV17D yellow fever vaccine.

The gene calls are TRBV4-3 and TRBJ2-7; D is unresolved. CDR3 size: 16 residues. The V and J ends lost 4 bases and 2 bases respectively, with 18 bases between them. Germline assignment: CDR1 LGHNA and CDR2 YSLEER. The CDR3, as DNA: TGCGCCAGCAGCCCAGGCAGGCAGGCCCGCCCCTACGAGCAGTACTTC. It specifies CASSPGRQARPYEQYF.

This clonotype came up a few times. The chain is built from TRBV18 and TRBJ1-6; D unclear. This CDR3 comprises 14 residues. CDR1 and CDR2 from the germline V gene are KGHSH and LQKENI. Trimming removed 6 bases at V and 0 bases at J, with 6 bases between. CDR3 coding DNA: TGTGCCAGCTCGGCCAGCTCCTATAATTCACCCCTCCACTTT. It specifies CASSASSYNSPLHF.

V gene TRBV6-5 combines with J gene TRBJ2-3, with TRBD2 identical over 7 bases. Per the germline V gene, CDR1 is MNHEY and CDR2 is SVGAGI. V was clipped by 4 bases and J by 6 bases; unmatched bases: 13. The CDR3 covers 16 residues. The CDR3 nucleotides are TGTGCCAGCAGTTTCCCCTCGGGCGGGAGTTGGGATACGCAGTATTTT. Residues: CASSFPSGGSWDTQYF.

The CDR3 loop is CSARGGTSGNTGELFF. The CDR3 DNA is TGCAGTGCTAGAGGTGGGACTAGCGGGAACACCGGGGAGCTGTTTTTT. V and J are TRBV20-1 and TRBJ2-2, with 11 positions matching TRBD2. Germline CDR1 reads DFQATT; CDR2 reads SNEGSKA (reference sequence). This CDR3 is built from 16 residues. The junction had 2 bases not matched to a gene; V was cut back by 1 base and J by 1 base.

This clonotype was found a few times. The chain recombines TRBV28 with TRBJ2-7; possible D gene TRBD1, 7 bases. Trimming shortened V by 7 bases and J by 2 bases, and 21 bases separated the two germline ends. Germline CDR1 and CDR2: MDHEN and SYDVKM. The CDR3 covers 16 residues. The CDR3 DNA follows: TGTGCCAGCACCTCAGGAGGAGGGACAGCAACCTACGAGCAGTACTTC. Amino acids: CASTSGGGTATYEQYF.

The table lists this clonotype with a few counts. This chain joins TRBV20-1 and TRBJ2-3; TRBD2 matches at 10 bases. CDR1 is DFQATT and CDR2 is SNEGSKA in the germline V gene (reference sequence). This CDR3 contains 14 residues. CDR3 residues: CGGQREGRTDTQYF. The DNA of the CDR3 is TGCGGAGGCCAGCGGGAGGGCCGCACAGATACGCAGTATTTT.

At least ten counts were recorded for this clonotype. V is TRBV5-6 and J is TRBJ2-2; 10 bases match TRBD2. After removal of 0 bases from V and 7 bases from J, the junction contained 9 bases not matched to a gene. CDR3 length: 17 amino acids. Germline-derived CDR1 and CDR2 are SGHDT and YYEEEE. The CDR3 loop reads CASSLDPSGSSGGELFF. The CDR3, as DNA: TGTGCCAGCAGCTTGGATCCTAGCGGGAGCTCGGGCGGGGAGCTGTTTTTT.

The chain has TRBV7-6 and TRBJ1-2; the match to TRBD1 covers 7 bases. CDR3 size: 14 residues. From germline, CDR1 is SGHVS and CDR2 FNYEAQ. V lost 5 bases and J lost 4; bases outside the gene matches: 7. The CDR3 DNA follows: TGTGCCAGCAGCCCCGACAGGACAGGCTATGGCTACACCTTC. As protein: CASSPDRTGYGYTF.

The gene calls are TRBV4-3 and TRBJ1-2; D unresolved. Germline V gene lookup returns CDR1 LGHNA and CDR2 YSLEER. The CDR3 has 16 residues. V was shortened by 0 bases and J by 4 bases, with 15 bases between the two germline ends. The CDR3 bases are TGCGCCAGCAGCCAAGATAGGATGGCACTCAGCTATGGCTACACCTTC. Translation: CASSQDRMALSYGYTF.

This clonotype has just a few counts. The chain employs TRBV20-1 and TRBJ1-1; possible D gene TRBD1, 5 bases. Per germline, CDR1 DFQATT and CDR2 SNEGSKA (reference sequence). This CDR3 is 17 amino acids long. Between the trimmed V and J ends, which lost 3 bases and 0 bases, there was a span of 20 bases. CDR3: CSARSETDDRLNTEAFF. The CDR3 coding sequence is TGCAGTGCTAGGTCCGAAACTGATGACAGACTGAACACTGAAGCTTTCTTT.

This clonotype was recorded at least ten times. The chain couples TRBV4-2 to TRBJ2-1; 13 nucleotides align to TRBD2. This CDR3 is built from 20 residues. Germline-derived CDR1 and CDR2 are LGHNA and YNFKEQ. With 4 bases clipped from V and 6 bases from J, the junction kept 18 bases outside the gene matches. The CDR3 spells CASSPPPGQGTSGIANEQFF. As DNA, the CDR3 is TGTGCCAGCAGCCCCCCGCCGGGACAGGGGACTAGCGGGATCGCCAATGAGCAGTTCTTC.

This CDR3 reads CASSYPAGGKETQYF. DNA for the CDR3: TGTGCCAGCAGTTACCCAGCGGGAGGGAAAGAGACCCAGTACTTC. This sequence joins TRBV28 and TRBJ2-5; 10 nucleotides agree with TRBD2. Germline-derived CDR1 and CDR2 are MDHEN and SYDVKM. V lost 4 bases, J lost 3 bases, and 5 bases stayed unmatched. This CDR3 has 15 amino acids.

The V call is TRBV30, the J call TRBJ1-1; D gene unclear. V was shortened by 2 bases and J by 6 bases, with 10 bases between the two germline ends. The CDR3 loop spans 12 amino acids. Germline lookup yields CDR1 GTSNPN and CDR2 SVGIG (reference sequence). The CDR3 sequence: CAWSRGVAEAFF. The CDR3 DNA sequence: TGTGCCTGGAGTCGCGGTGTGGCTGAAGCTTTCTTT.

This clonotype was seen more than once but under ten times. The CDR3 DNA is TGTGCCAGTAGTCCTGTCAGGGGAGGAAACACCGGGGAGCTGTTTTTT. This translates into CASSPVRGGNTGELFF. The rearrangement links TRBV19 to TRBJ2-2; the D call may be TRBD1 or TRBD2 (6 bases each). Germline V gives CDR1 LNHDA, CDR2 SQIVND (reference sequence). The V end was cut by 5 bases, the J end by 2 bases, with 15 bases between. The CDR3 sequence is 16 residues long.